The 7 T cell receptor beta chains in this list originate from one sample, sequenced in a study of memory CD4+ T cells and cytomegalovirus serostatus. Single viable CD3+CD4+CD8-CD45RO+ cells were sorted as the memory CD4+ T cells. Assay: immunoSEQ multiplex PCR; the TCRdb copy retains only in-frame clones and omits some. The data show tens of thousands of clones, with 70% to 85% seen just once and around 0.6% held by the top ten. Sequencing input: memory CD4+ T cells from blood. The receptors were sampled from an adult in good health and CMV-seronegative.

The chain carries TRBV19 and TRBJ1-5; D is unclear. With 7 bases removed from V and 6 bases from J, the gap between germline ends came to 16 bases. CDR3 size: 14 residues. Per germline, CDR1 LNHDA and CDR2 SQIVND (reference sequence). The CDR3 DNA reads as TGTGCCAGTACCACCGTCGGCTCATTTCAGCCCCAGCATTTT. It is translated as CASTTVGSFQPQHF.

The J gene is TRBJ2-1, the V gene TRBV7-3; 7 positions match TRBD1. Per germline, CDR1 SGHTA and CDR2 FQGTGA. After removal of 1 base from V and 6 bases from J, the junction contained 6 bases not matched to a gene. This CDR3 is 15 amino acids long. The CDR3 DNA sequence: TGTGCCAGCAGCTTAAGCGCGACAGGGCCCAATGAGCAGTTCTTC. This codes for CASSLSATGPNEQFF.

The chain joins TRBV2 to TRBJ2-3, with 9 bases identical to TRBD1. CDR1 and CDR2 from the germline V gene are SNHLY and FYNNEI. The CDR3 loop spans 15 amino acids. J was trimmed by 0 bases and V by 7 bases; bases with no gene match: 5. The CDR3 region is CASNIQGASTDTQYF. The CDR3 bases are TGTGCCAGCAACATACAGGGGGCTAGCACAGATACGCAGTATTTT.

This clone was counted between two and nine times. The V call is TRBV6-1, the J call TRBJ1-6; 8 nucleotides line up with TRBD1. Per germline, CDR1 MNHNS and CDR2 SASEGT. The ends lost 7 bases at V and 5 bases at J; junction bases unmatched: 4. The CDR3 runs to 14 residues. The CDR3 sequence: CASNLRGHNSPLHF. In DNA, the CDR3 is TGTGCCAGCAACCTCAGGGGGCATAATTCACCCCTCCACTTT.

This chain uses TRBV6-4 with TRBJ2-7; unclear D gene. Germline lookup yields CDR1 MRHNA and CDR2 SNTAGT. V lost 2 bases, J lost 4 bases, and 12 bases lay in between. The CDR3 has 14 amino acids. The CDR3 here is CASSDSHGWYEQYF. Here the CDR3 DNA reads TGTGCCAGCAGTGACAGCCACGGGTGGTACGAGCAGTACTTC.

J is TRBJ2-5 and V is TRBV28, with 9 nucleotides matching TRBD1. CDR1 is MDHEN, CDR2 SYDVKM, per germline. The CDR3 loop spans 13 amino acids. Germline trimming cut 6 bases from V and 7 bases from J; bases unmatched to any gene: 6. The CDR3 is CASRGQGTVTQYF. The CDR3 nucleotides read TGTGCCAGCAGGGGACAGGGTACGGTGACCCAGTACTTC.

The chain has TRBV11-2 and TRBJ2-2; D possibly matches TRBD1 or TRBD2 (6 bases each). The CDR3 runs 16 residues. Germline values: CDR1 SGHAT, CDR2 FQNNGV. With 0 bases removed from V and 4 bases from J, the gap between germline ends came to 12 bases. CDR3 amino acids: CASSLDGGRSTGELFF. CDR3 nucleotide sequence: TGTGCCAGCAGCTTAGATGGGGGGCGATCCACCGGGGAGCTGTTTTTT.